What follows are 32 T cell receptor beta chains derived from one specimen sequenced in a study of shared clonotypes between healthy human individuals. Clones were sequenced by immunoSEQ multiplex PCR, and TCRdb holds only the in-frame ones, with some missing. The sample holds around 1.9 million clones; just over 90% are singletons and the top ten take less than 2%. Naive CD8 cells, CD45RO-negative and positively selected for CCR7, excluded terminally differentiated effector memory CD45RA+ cells. The source material was naive CD8+ T cells from PBMCs. The source is a man between 18 and 29 years old in good health. Some clones in this sample may be carry-over from other donors' samples.

This sequence joins TRBV13 and TRBJ2-2, with 14 nucleotides matching TRBD2. This CDR3 is 17 amino acids long. Germline trimming cut 3 bases from V and 5 bases from J; bases unmatched to any gene: 5. The germline CDR1 and CDR2 sequences are PRHDT and FYEKMQ (reference sequence). CDR3 nucleotides: TGTGCCAGCAGCTTGGGGACTAGCGGGAGTGGAACCGGGGAGCTGTTTTTT. Encoded protein: CASSLGTSGSGTGELFF. The variable domain in full, completed from reference TRBV13 and TRBJ2-2, reads AAGVIQSPRHLIKEKRETATLKCYPIPRHDTVYWYQQGPGQDPQFLISFYEKMQSDKGSIPDRFSAQQFSDYHSELNMSSLELGDSALYFCASSLGTSGSGTGELFFGEGSRLTVL.

This clone was found once. The chain employs TRBV19 and TRBJ1-2; 7 bases line up with TRBD1. Germline assignment: CDR1 LNHDA and CDR2 SQIVND (reference sequence). The CDR3 extends over 15 amino acids. V shed 4 bases, J shed 0 bases, and the junction held 5 bases outside the gene matches. This CDR3 is CASSTWDSPNYGYTF. For the CDR3, the DNA is TGTGCCAGTAGTACCTGGGACAGTCCTAACTATGGCTACACCTTC.

V gene TRBV9 combines with J gene TRBJ2-3, with TRBD2 matching 7 bases. V was clipped by 0 bases and J by 2 bases; unmatched bases: 6. Looked up from germline, CDR1 is SGDLS and CDR2 is YYNGEE. The CDR3 spans 16 residues. The CDR3 protein is CASSVALAEITDTQYF. The CDR3 nucleotides are TGTGCCAGCAGCGTAGCTCTAGCGGAAATCACAGATACGCAGTATTTT.

The V call is TRBV27, the J call TRBJ2-3, with D possibly matching TRBD2 (7 bases). V gave up 4 bases and J gave up 6 bases, with 29 bases separating them. The CDR3 length is 19 residues. Germline V lookup: CDR1 MNHEY, CDR2 SMNVEV (reference sequence). In nucleotides, the CDR3 is TGTGCCAGCAGTTCAACTGTAGGGGGGGGGCGGGAGTCCCACGATACGCAGTATTTT. It codes for CASSSTVGGGRESHDTQYF.

The chain joins TRBV27 to TRBJ2-7; 13 bases align to TRBD2. This CDR3 region has 17 residues. V gave up 5 bases and J gave up 2 bases; unmatched junction bases: 9. Germline CDR1 is MNHEY and CDR2 is SMNVEV (reference sequence). The CDR3: CASSLIPGTSGTYEQYF. CDR3 in DNA: TGTGCCAGCAGTCTCATACCCGGGACTAGCGGGACCTACGAGCAGTACTTC.

This chain connects TRBV19 to TRBJ1-2, with D perhaps matching TRBD1 (5 bases). Germline-derived CDR1 and CDR2 are LNHDA and SQIVND (reference sequence). V dropped 4 bases and J dropped 4 bases, with 10 bases sitting between them. This CDR3 spans 13 amino acids. The chain's CDR3 is CASSTAGLYGYTF. CDR3 nucleotide sequence: TGTGCCAGTAGTACCGCGGGGCTCTATGGCTACACCTTC.

The CDR3 DNA reads TGTGCCAGCAGCTGGGGCTCCTACGAGCAGTACTTC. This sequence encodes CASSWGSYEQYF. The rearrangement links TRBV11-2 to TRBJ2-7; D gene ambiguous. The CDR3 extends over 12 amino acids. Trimming stripped 4 bases from V and 0 bases from J, with 4 bases between. CDR1 SGHAT and CDR2 FQNNGV come from the germline V gene.

This chain links TRBV5-5 with TRBJ2-1; TRBD1 might be the D (6 bases). There are 16 residues in the CDR3. V shed 4 bases and J shed 3 bases, with 17 bases lying between them. Germline CDR1 reads SGHKS; CDR2 reads YYEKEE (reference sequence). CDR3 in DNA: TGTGCCAGCAGCCGCCGACAGGCAAAAGACTACAATGAGCAGTTCTTC. Its protein is CASSRRQAKDYNEQFF. Full variable domain (rest looked up from reference TRBV5-5 and TRBJ2-1): DAGVTQSPTHLIKTRGQQVTLRCSPISGHKSVSWYQQVLGQGPQFIFQYYEKEERGRGNFPDRFSARQFPNYSSELNVNALLLGDSALYLCASSRRQAKDYNEQFFGPGTRLTVL.

A few counts support this clone. The chain uses TRBV5-1 and TRBJ1-1; D is unresolved. Deletions cut 3 bases from V and 3 bases from J, with 9 bases between. This CDR3 has 13 residues. Looked up from germline, CDR1 is SGHRS and CDR2 is YFSETQ. The CDR3 DNA follows: TGCGCCAGCAGCTCCCCAATAGACACTGAAGCTTTCTTT. This sequence encodes CASSSPIDTEAFF.

This chain joins TRBV7-6 and TRBJ2-7, with no clear D. Germline CDR1 SGHVS, CDR2 FNYEAQ. Trimming shortened V by 5 bases and J by 4 bases, and 9 bases separated the two germline ends. This CDR3 has 12 amino acids. The CDR3 spells CASSADGYEQYF. CDR3 DNA: TGTGCCAGCAGCGCAGACGGTTACGAGCAGTACTTC. Full variable domain (missing parts from reference TRBV7-6 and TRBJ2-7): GAGVSQSPRYKVTKRGQDVALRCDPISGHVSLYWYRQALGQGPEFLTYFNYEAQQDKSGLPNDRFSAERPEGSISTLTIQRTEQRDSAMYRCASSADGYEQYFGPGTRLTVT.

This chain uses TRBV27 with TRBJ2-1; no clear D gene. The V and J ends lost 0 bases and 10 bases respectively, with 10 bases between them. There are 13 residues in the CDR3. Germline CDR1 is MNHEY and CDR2 is SMNVEV (reference sequence). The chain's CDR3 is CASSLSHQREQFF. CDR3 in DNA: TGTGCCAGCAGTTTATCACACCAACGGGAGCAGTTCTTC.

The V gene is TRBV4-2, the J gene TRBJ2-1; the match to TRBD2 covers 10 bases. The germline gives CDR1 LGHNA, CDR2 YNFKEQ. Trimming took 0 bases from V and 8 from J; bases not matched to a gene: 10. The CDR3 loop spans 17 amino acids. The CDR3 DNA sequence: TGTGCCAGCAGCCAAGATGTATTAGCGGGAGGACAGTATGAGCAGTTCTTC. Amino acids: CASSQDVLAGGQYEQFF.

The chain combines TRBV25-1 with TRBJ1-1, with D possibly matching TRBD1 (5 bases). V shed 7 bases and J shed 0 bases, with 12 bases lying between them. This CDR3 spans 14 amino acids. The germline V gene has CDR1 MGHDK and CDR2 SYGVNS. The DNA for the CDR3 is TGTGCCAGCACACTAGGGGACTTGAACACTGAAGCTTTCTTT. It yields the protein CASTLGDLNTEAFF.

J is TRBJ2-7 and V is TRBV4-1; TRBD1 aligns across 7 bases. CDR1 MGHRA and CDR2 YSYEKL come from the germline V gene. The CDR3 runs to 15 residues. V was pared by 3 bases and J by 5 bases, with 10 bases of the junction left unmatched. CDR3 bases: TGCGCCAGCAGCCACCAGACAGGGTATGTGGACGAGCAGTACTTC. This encodes CASSHQTGYVDEQYF.

The chain employs TRBV2 and TRBJ2-2; D is possibly TRBD1 (6 bases). CDR1 and CDR2 from the germline V gene are SNHLY and FYNNEI. Trimming removed 4 bases at V and 6 bases at J, with 24 bases between. The CDR3 totals 18 residues. This chain's CDR3 is CASSVAPDRSDNAGELFF. The CDR3 region has the DNA TGTGCCAGCAGTGTTGCCCCCGACAGGTCGGATAACGCCGGGGAGCTGTTTTTT.

The J gene is TRBJ1-1, the V gene TRBV5-1; D not certain. V was cut by 4 bases and J by 8 bases, with 18 bases left in between. Germline values: CDR1 SGHRS, CDR2 YFSETQ. The CDR3 has 14 residues. The CDR3 DNA reads TGCGCCAGCAGCCTCCGGACGGCTTTCGCAGAAGCTTTCTTT. Residues: CASSLRTAFAEAFF. The entire variable domain, with the rest obtained from reference TRBV5-1 and TRBJ1-1, is as follows: KAGVTQTPRYLIKTRGQQVTLSCSPISGHRSVSWYQQTPGQGLQFLFEYFSETQRNKGNFPGRFSGRQFSNSRSEMNVSTLELGDSALYLCASSLRTAFAEAFFGQGTRLTVV.

The chain joins TRBV12-2 to TRBJ2-1; the D call of TRBD2 is as the table states it, not checked on the DNA. TRBV12-2 is listed as a pseudogene. This CDR3 has 15 residues. The CDR3 region has the DNA TGTGCAAGTCGCTTAACTAGCGGGAGGGCGTGTGAGCAGTTCTTC. The encoded protein is CASRLTSGRACEQFF.

This clone was counted a single time. This chain joins TRBV4-1 and TRBJ2-5, with D possibly TRBD2 on 5 matching bases. In germline, CDR1 is MGHRA, CDR2 YSYEKL. V lost 5 bases and J 0 bases, leaving 13 bases between the germline ends. This CDR3 is 15 amino acids long. The CDR3 region is CASSEGRGYQETQYF. The DNA for the CDR3 is TGCGCCAGCAGCGAGGGTAGAGGGTACCAAGAGACCCAGTACTTC.

V and J are TRBV6-1 and TRBJ2-3, with 14 bases that match TRBD2. The V gene's germline CDR1 is MNHNS and CDR2 SASEGT. The V gene end was trimmed by 2 bases and the J gene end by 5 bases; junction bases not matched to a gene: 9. This CDR3 spans 18 amino acids. The CDR3 DNA is TGTGCCAGCAGTGAACTGACGGAGGGACTAGCGGGAGAAGATACGCAGTATTTT. Translation: CASSELTEGLAGEDTQYF.

This sequence joins TRBV6-5 and TRBJ1-5, with D unclear. Germline CDR1 is MNHEY and CDR2 is SVGAGI. This CDR3 spans 14 amino acids. V lost 9 bases and J lost 0, with 12 bases in between. The CDR3: CASKSDPSNQPQHF. The CDR3 DNA reads TGTGCCAGTAAATCTGACCCTAGCAATCAGCCCCAGCATTTT.

The chain uses TRBV5-1 and TRBJ2-7, with D possibly being TRBD1 or TRBD2 (5 bases each). The CDR3 runs 12 residues. Germline CDR1 and CDR2: SGHRS and YFSETQ. V dropped 4 bases and J dropped 7 bases, with 12 bases sitting between them. CDR3 region: CASSAEGWEQYF. CDR3 in DNA: TGCGCCAGCAGCGCCGAGGGGTGGGAGCAGTACTTC.

The rearrangement joins TRBV13 to TRBJ2-2; D is unresolved. The CDR3 sequence is 11 residues long. Trimming cost V 1 base and J 8 bases, with 2 bases left between them. Germline V gives CDR1 PRHDT, CDR2 FYEKMQ (reference sequence). This chain's CDR3 is CASSLVGELFF. The CDR3 coding sequence is TGTGCCAGCAGCTTAGTGGGGGAGCTGTTTTTT.

This clone was counted between two and nine times. The chain combines TRBV2 with TRBJ1-3, with 7 bases identical to TRBD1. Germline V lookup: CDR1 SNHLY, CDR2 FYNNEI. The CDR3 is 16 amino acids. V lost 3 bases to trimming and J lost 0 bases; unmatched junction nucleotides: 5. The DNA for the CDR3 is TGTGCCAGCAGTGATACCAGGGGGTTCTCTGGAAACACCATATATTTT. Protein: CASSDTRGFSGNTIYF.

This clone was detected once. The gene calls are TRBV4-3 and TRBJ2-7; D is uncertain. Germline V gene sequence: CDR1 LGHNA, CDR2 YSLEER. This CDR3 contains 13 residues. Trimming took 0 bases from V and 9 from J, leaving 12 bases between them. CDR3 nucleotides: TGCGCCAGCAGCCAAGATGTGGAGACGGGGCAGTACTTC. Its protein product is CASSQDVETGQYF.

Remarks on this clone: This same CDR3 is encoded by further DNA sequences in the sample. The chain employs TRBV9 and TRBJ2-1, with a possible D match to TRBD2 (6 bases). The CDR3 contains 14 residues. Per the germline V gene, CDR1 is SGDLS and CDR2 is YYNGEE. V lost 3 bases, J lost 4 bases, and 11 bases lay in between. CDR3 sequence reads: CASSGGTGYNEQFF. CDR3 DNA: TGTGCCAGCAGCGGGGGGACTGGATACAATGAGCAGTTCTTC.

The chain is built from TRBV28 and TRBJ2-1; 9 bases agree with TRBD1. Losses at the gene ends were 6 bases for V and 3 bases for J; bases not matched to a gene: 6. The CDR3 extends over 15 amino acids. The germline V gene encodes CDR1 MDHEN and CDR2 SYDVKM. CDR3 in amino acids: CASRLGDRDYNEQFF. In DNA form, the CDR3 reads TGTGCCAGCAGACTGGGGGACAGGGACTACAATGAGCAGTTCTTC.

The V gene is TRBV13, the J gene TRBJ1-1, with 8 bases that match TRBD1. CDR1 and CDR2 from the germline V gene are PRHDT and FYEKMQ (reference sequence). J was trimmed by 2 bases and V by 0 bases; bases with no gene match: 5. This CDR3 contains 16 residues. As DNA, the CDR3 is TGTGCCAGCAGCTTAGGCCGGACAGGGCCCAACACTGAAGCTTTCTTT. Protein product: CASSLGRTGPNTEAFF.

The rearrangement uses TRBV7-3 and TRBJ2-7, with D perhaps given as TRBD1 or TRBD2 (5 bases each). Trimming pared 0 bases from V and 0 bases from J, leaving 9 bases between. The CDR3 is made up of 15 amino acids. The germline gives CDR1 SGHTA, CDR2 FQGTGA. The CDR3 nucleotides read TGTGCCAGCAGCTTAACCGGGGCTCCCTCCTACGAGCAGTACTTC. It is translated as CASSLTGAPSYEQYF.

V is TRBV7-9 and J is TRBJ1-3; no reliable D call. This CDR3 is built from 17 residues. From germline, CDR1 is SEHNR and CDR2 FQNEAQ (reference sequence). Trimming removed 1 base from V and 0 bases from J, with 13 bases in between. CDR3 DNA sequence: TGTGCCAGCAGCTTAGAAACAGACCTCAGCTCTGGAAACACCATATATTTT. Protein sequence: CASSLETDLSSGNTIYF.

This clone occurred once. The V gene is TRBV7-9, the J gene TRBJ1-2, with D perhaps matching TRBD1 (5 bases). V was cut by 5 bases and J by 4 bases, with 14 bases left in between. The length of the CDR3 is 14 residues. Germline V gene data show CDR1 as SEHNR and CDR2 as FQNEAQ (reference sequence). CDR3 region: CASSTSRAAYGYTF. DNA for the CDR3: TGTGCCAGCAGCACATCCAGGGCGGCCTATGGCTACACCTTC.

The chain combines TRBV7-8 with TRBJ2-7, with D perhaps matching TRBD2 (6 bases). V lost 3 bases to trimming and J lost 0 bases, with 9 bases between them. Per the germline V gene, CDR1 is SGHVS and CDR2 is FQNEAQ. The CDR3 is 14 residues long. CDR3 sequence reads: CASSFLALSYEQYF. CDR3 bases: TGTGCCAGCAGCTTCCTAGCGCTCTCCTACGAGCAGTACTTC.

This rearrangement joins TRBV9 to TRBJ2-2; the D is unclear. The V end lost 4 bases, the J end lost 6 bases, and 16 bases lay between the germline ends. This CDR3 region has 15 residues. Germline V gene lookup returns CDR1 SGDLS and CDR2 YYNGEE. The CDR3 DNA reads as TGTGCCAGCAGCCCAAGACTGGCCCAGGCCGGGGAGCTGTTTTTT. Translated: CASSPRLAQAGELFF.